The next 23 T cell receptor beta chains were all read from a single sample in a study of cytomegalovirus exposure and HLA in healthy donors. In the PCR, 60 Vbeta and 13 Jbeta primers were used. Using immunoSEQ multiplex PCR, the repertoire was profiled, and TCRdb retains in-frame clones only, with some absent. Of under 200,000 clones in the sample, roughly 74% were seen once. Material for sequencing was PBMCs. Every receptor here comes from a woman in her 30s in good health and CMV-seropositive.

The chain combines TRBV15 with TRBJ1-5; TRBD1 matches 11 bases. Germline assignment: CDR1 LNHNV and CDR2 YYDKDF (reference sequence). The CDR3 has 17 residues. V shed 3 bases, J shed 3 bases, and the junction held 7 bases outside the gene matches. The CDR3 nucleotides read TGTGCCACCAGCAGGGACAGGGGGCGGTTGGTCAATCAGCCCCAGCATTTT. Translating gives CATSRDRGRLVNQPQHF.

This clone has more than one count but fewer than ten. The chain recombines TRBV27 with TRBJ1-5; tentative D call: TRBD1 (5 bases). Germline loops: CDR1 MNHEY, CDR2 SMNVEV (reference sequence). CDR3 length equals 14 residues. Trimming stripped 3 bases from V and 5 bases from J, with 11 bases between. The CDR3 is CASSFSREDQPQHF. CDR3 DNA: TGTGCCAGCAGTTTTAGCAGGGAGGATCAGCCCCAGCATTTT.

This clone was seen a handful of times. V and J are TRBV5-4 and TRBJ1-1; maybe TRBD1 (6 bases). The CDR3 consists of 13 residues. Trimming left V 6 bases short and J 1 base short, with 10 bases between. In germline, CDR1 is SGHNT, CDR2 YYREEE (reference sequence). This CDR3 is CASKLDRNTEAFF. DNA of the CDR3: TGTGCCAGCAAACTGGACAGGAACACTGAAGCTTTCTTT.

In regard to this clone: The sample has other DNA sequences that encode this CDR3 too. The genes are TRBV7-9 and TRBJ2-1; D remains ambiguous. The CDR3 is made up of 12 amino acids. V was trimmed by 1 base and J by 8 bases, leaving 6 bases between them. Germline lookup yields CDR1 SEHNR and CDR2 FQNEAQ (reference sequence). The DNA of the CDR3 is TGTGCCAGCAGCTTAGTCGGAGATGAGCAGTTCTTC. Amino acid sequence: CASSLVGDEQFF. The complete variable domain, with remaining parts taken from reference TRBV7-9 and TRBJ2-1, reads DTGVSQNPRHKITKRGQNVTFRCDPISEHNRLYWYRQTLGQGPEFLTYFQNEAQLEKSRLLSDRFSAERPKGSFSTLEIQRTEQGDSAMYLCASSLVGDEQFFGPGTRLTVL.

This chain joins TRBV9 and TRBJ2-1; perhaps TRBD1 as D (5 bases). Trimming removed 2 bases from V and 6 bases from J, with 9 bases in between. The CDR3 totals 13 residues. Germline V CDR1 and CDR2: SGDLS, YYNGEE. CDR3 sequence (DNA): TGTGCCAGCAGCGTCGACAGACTCAATGAGCAGTTCTTC. The encoded protein is CASSVDRLNEQFF.

The chain carries TRBV4-3 and TRBJ2-1, with 12 bases identical to TRBD2. Trimming at V came to 1 base and at J to 7 bases, leaving 17 bases not matched to a gene. The CDR3 covers 20 residues. CDR1 is LGHNA and CDR2 is YSLEER in the germline V gene. The CDR3 spells CASSQAGTSGSSRRGNEQFF. The CDR3 DNA reads as TGCGCCAGCAGCCAAGCGGGGACTAGCGGGTCGTCCCGGCGAGGGAATGAGCAGTTCTTC.

The chain links TRBV7-6 to TRBJ1-1; D gene ambiguous. This CDR3 contains 12 residues. CDR1 is SGHVS, CDR2 FNYEAQ, per germline. V shed 4 bases and J shed 0 bases, with 3 bases lying between them. The CDR3: CASSSMNTEAFF. The CDR3 DNA reads TGTGCCAGCAGCTCCATGAACACTGAAGCTTTCTTT.

This chain joins TRBV10-3 and TRBJ2-7; perhaps TRBD2 as D (7 bases). The CDR3 totals 15 residues. Germline assignment: CDR1 ENHRY and CDR2 SYGVKD. The V and J ends lost 2 bases and 5 bases respectively, with 16 bases between them. The CDR3 nucleotides read TGTGCCATCAGTGAGGGGGGGGCCGACGCCGACGAGCAGTACTTC. It is translated as CAISEGGADADEQYF.

The chain is built from TRBV5-6 and TRBJ1-2, with 7 bases matching TRBD1. The CDR3 consists of 12 residues. The V segment lost 1 base and the J segment 9 bases; nucleotides outside the gene matches: 3. CDR1 and CDR2 (germline): SGHDT, YYEEEE. The CDR3 coding sequence is TGTGCCAGCAGCTTGCAGGGGGATAGCTACACCTTC. Protein product: CASSLQGDSYTF.

This clone was picked up one time. V usage is TRBV2 and J usage is TRBJ2-3; TRBD2 might be the D (6 bases). The CDR3 is 15 residues long. The V gene's germline CDR1 is SNHLY and CDR2 FYNNEI. The V and J ends lost 5 bases and 1 base respectively, with 13 bases between them. CDR3 DNA: TGTGCCAGCAGTTATGGGGGGACCGGCACAGATACGCAGTATTTT. Its protein is CASSYGGTGTDTQYF.

The V gene is TRBV5-1, the J gene TRBJ2-5; unclear D gene. V lost 3 bases and J 4 bases, leaving 19 bases between the germline ends. The CDR3 is 16 amino acids. Germline values: CDR1 SGHRS, CDR2 YFSETQ. The DNA for the CDR3 is TGCGCCAGCAGCTCATACCCCTCCTACCCGGGAGAGACCCAGTACTTC. This sequence encodes CASSSYPSYPGETQYF.

This chain links TRBV2 with TRBJ2-2; 9 nucleotides agree with TRBD1. This CDR3 has 17 residues. CDR1 is SNHLY, CDR2 FYNNEI, per germline. The trim removed 3 bases at V and 0 bases at J, leaving 5 bases unmatched. The CDR3 loop reads CASSDRDRVTNTGELFF. The CDR3 bases are TGTGCCAGCAGTGACCGGGACAGGGTGACGAACACCGGGGAGCTGTTTTTT.

The chain couples TRBV7-8 to TRBJ1-5; no reliable D call. V was cut by 7 bases and J by 5 bases, with 18 bases left in between. The CDR3 loop spans 15 amino acids. CDR1 and CDR2 (germline): SGHVS, FQNEAQ. The CDR3 nucleotides are TGTGCCAGCACCAAGACCCTAACCGGGGATCAGCCCCAGCATTTT. Translation gives CASTKTLTGDQPQHF.

This CDR3 reads CASSRRRGKDTEAFF. In DNA form, the CDR3 reads TGTGCCAGCAGCCGACGACGGGGGAAGGACACTGAAGCTTTCTTT. V and J are TRBV14 and TRBJ1-1, with D possibly TRBD1 on 5 matching bases. The CDR3 length is 15 residues. Between the trimmed V and J ends, which lost 4 bases and 3 bases, there was a span of 15 bases. In germline, CDR1 is SGHDN, CDR2 FVKESK.

J is TRBJ2-5 and V is TRBV15; 11 bases line up with TRBD2. CDR1 and CDR2 (germline): LNHNV, YYDKDF (reference sequence). Trimming at V came to 1 base and at J to 7 bases, leaving 8 bases not matched to a gene. CDR3 length: 16 amino acids. This chain's CDR3 is CATSRGSGRAGATQYF. As DNA, the CDR3 is TGTGCCACCAGCAGAGGTAGCGGGAGGGCAGGGGCGACCCAGTACTTC.

Remarks on this clone: Mismatch with germline at one junction end may stem from a read error. This rearrangement joins TRBV7-9 to TRBJ2-3; TRBD2 aligns across 9 bases. Germline loops: CDR1 SEHNR, CDR2 FQNEAQ (reference sequence). The CDR3 is 14 residues long. CDR3 coding DNA: TGTTCCAGCAGCTCCCTAGCGGGGCGAGATACGCAGTATTTT. It specifies CSSSSLAGRDTQYF.

This clone has just a few counts. The chain has TRBV12-5 and TRBJ2-3, with D possibly matching TRBD2 (5 bases). Germline V gene lookup returns CDR1 LGHNT and CDR2 FRNRAP. This CDR3 region has 14 residues. V was cut by 7 bases and J by 2 bases, with 13 bases left in between. DNA for the CDR3: TGTGCTAGTGCCATGGAGGACTCCACAGATACGCAGTATTTT. This sequence encodes CASAMEDSTDTQYF.

The chain employs TRBV30 and TRBJ1-1, with unresolved D. Germline CDR1 reads GTSNPN; CDR2 reads SVGIG (reference sequence). Trimming took off 2 bases at V and 1 base at J, with 11 bases between the two ends. There are 14 residues in the CDR3. As DNA, the CDR3 is TGTGCCTGGAGTCTAAGCCGAGGGAACACTGAAGCTTTCTTT. Its protein product is CAWSLSRGNTEAFF.

The genes are TRBV5-1 and TRBJ1-1; 9 bases match TRBD1. This CDR3 is built from 14 residues. Germline V gives CDR1 SGHRS, CDR2 YFSETQ. V shed 7 bases, J shed 5 bases, and the junction held 9 bases outside the gene matches. The CDR3 is CASSTGGARTEAFF. The CDR3 coding sequence is TGCGCCAGCTCTACAGGGGGCGCGAGGACTGAAGCTTTCTTT. The complete variable domain, with remaining parts taken from reference TRBV5-1 and TRBJ1-1, reads KAGVTQTPRYLIKTRGQQVTLSCSPISGHRSVSWYQQTPGQGLQFLFEYFSETQRNKGNFPGRFSGRQFSNSRSEMNVSTLELGDSALYLCASSTGGARTEAFFGQGTRLTVV.

J is TRBJ1-2 and V is TRBV29-1; D unresolved. The CDR3 length is 11 residues. Germline V gives CDR1 SQVTM, CDR2 ANQGSEA. Deletions cut 5 bases from V and 8 bases from J, with 12 bases between. The CDR3 nucleotides read TGCAGCGTTTCCCTTGGCGGCGGCTACACCTTC. Amino acid sequence: CSVSLGGGYTF.

The genes are TRBV19 and TRBJ2-7; 8 nucleotides align to TRBD1. V lost 1 base to trimming and J lost 2 bases; unmatched junction nucleotides: 7. CDR1 is LNHDA and CDR2 is SQIVND in the germline V gene (reference sequence). This CDR3 has 16 residues. CDR3: CASSIAGQGTTYEQYF. CDR3 sequence (DNA): TGTGCCAGTAGTATAGCAGGACAGGGAACCACCTACGAGCAGTACTTC.

The rearrangement joins TRBV25-1 to TRBJ1-5, with 8 bases fitting TRBD1. Germline CDR1 MGHDK, CDR2 SYGVNS. V was pared by 4 bases and J by 2 bases, with 13 bases of the junction left unmatched. This CDR3 region has 18 residues. The CDR3 nucleotides read TGTGCCAGCAGTGCTAATATCCCCAAGACAGGGGGCAATCAGCCCCAGCATTTT. This sequence encodes CASSANIPKTGGNQPQHF.

The chain's CDR3 is CASSSTGDVGWAQYF. CDR3 nucleotides: TGTGCCAGCAGTTCTACAGGGGATGTAGGATGGGCCCAGTACTTC. The chain uses TRBV27 and TRBJ2-5; 7 bases map to TRBD1. Per germline, CDR1 MNHEY and CDR2 SMNVEV (reference sequence). J gave up 9 bases and V 4 bases, and 14 bases lay outside the gene matches. This CDR3 has 15 amino acids.